This TCR beta chain was recorded in a study of blood T cell repertoires in COVID-19. Study as a whole: Italy, Spain and the United States were the sources of the convalescent and acute COVID-19 samples. T cells, B-cell-depleted T cells, or PBMCs supplied cDNA or gDNA.

Authors' analysis steps: Amplification from reference gene primers served as the basis for estimated nucleated cell counts. The protocol was immunoSEQ multiplex PCR, while the TCRdb copy is restricted to in-frame clones and leaves out a portion. V and J calls plus clone size are reproduced from that table; the DNA served to infer D and trimming. The repertoire consists of over 60,000 clones, with 75% to 90% occurring once and the leading ten covering 4.5% to 5%. The CDR3 spans 12 residues. With V trimmed by 5 bases and J by 6 bases, 3 bases remained unmatched. CDR1 and CDR2 (germline): SGHTA, FQGTGA.

Input material: peripheral blood. The receptor was isolated from a woman aged 45 to 65 with active COVID-19. V usage is TRBV7-3 and J usage is TRBJ1-2; 7 nucleotides line up with TRBD1. CDR3 sequence reads: CASSLGQHGYTF. CDR3 nucleotides: TGTGCCAGCAGCCTGGGACAGCATGGCTACACCTTC.